This paragraph covers one T cell receptor (beta chain) sequence. What it recognizes is unknown. The source of the sample is a study of blood T cells in healthy people across ages. Study-wide points: A strong correlation was found between TCR beta diversity and the percentage of naive T cells.

The CDR3 extends over 14 amino acids. V gave up 4 bases and J gave up 3 bases; unmatched junction bases: 4. From germline, CDR1 is SGDLS and CDR2 YYNGEE. Donors ranged from about 6 to 90 years old and were healthy Caucasians in Russia. It was with a sample-barcoded 5' primer and a J-beta primer mix that a second PCR of roughly 7 to 12 cycles was run. Each cDNA molecule carried a tag from a template-switch adaptor that contained 12 random nucleotides. TCRdb used MiXCR to reprocess the 5' RACE reads, holding one entry per CDR3 protein. Altogether 650,000 to 800,000 distinct CDR3 sequences are present, under 45% being singletons, with the ten largest covering nearly 20%.

The chain combines TRBV9 with TRBJ1-2; 9 bases fit TRBD1. The sequenced sample consisted of blood. This clonotype was sampled from a man aged 55 to 70 in good health. The CDR3 reads CASSKDRGDYGYTF. The CDR3 bases are TGTGCCAGCAGCAAAGACAGGGGGGACTATGGCTACACCTTC.